The 4 T cell receptor beta chains below all came from one sample that was sequenced in a study of cytomegalovirus exposure and HLA in healthy donors. The PCR ran on 60 Vbeta and 13 Jbeta primers. Profiled with immunoSEQ multiplex PCR; TCRdb holds only in-frame clones, not every one. The sample records some 180,000 clones, around 85% being singletons. Material: PBMCs. These receptors were collected from a male donor in good health and CMV-seronegative.

The gene calls are TRBV18 and TRBJ1-1; 7 bases are shared with TRBD1. The CDR3 is made up of 15 amino acids. The germline V gene encodes CDR1 KGHSH and CDR2 LQKENI. The J segment lost 4 bases and the V segment lost 2 bases, leaving 7 bases of the junction unmatched. CDR3 amino acids: CASSPDRDSVTEAFF. CDR3 sequence (DNA): TGTGCCAGCTCACCAGACAGGGACAGTGTCACTGAAGCTTTCTTT.

The chain is built from TRBV4-1 and TRBJ2-1; maybe TRBD2 (6 bases). V was cut by 2 bases and J by 8 bases, with 16 bases left in between. The CDR3 runs 15 residues. The germline CDR1 and CDR2 sequences are MGHRA and YSYEKL. The CDR3 sequence is CASSQSIFPGDEQFF. In DNA form, the CDR3 reads TGCGCCAGCAGCCAATCTATTTTCCCGGGGGATGAGCAGTTCTTC.

V gene TRBV5-1 combines with J gene TRBJ1-2; 9 bases line up with TRBD1. This CDR3 is built from 15 residues. Trimming removed 4 bases from V and 4 bases from J; junction bases left unmatched: 8. Germline CDR1 is SGHRS and CDR2 is YFSETQ. CDR3 in DNA: TGCGCCAGCAGCGCAGAGGACAGGGGATCCTATGGCTACACCTTC. This encodes CASSAEDRGSYGYTF. The full variable domain, rest sourced from reference TRBV5-1 and TRBJ1-2, is KAGVTQTPRYLIKTRGQQVTLSCSPISGHRSVSWYQQTPGQGLQFLFEYFSETQRNKGNFPGRFSGRQFSNSRSEMNVSTLELGDSALYLCASSAEDRGSYGYTFGSGTRLTVV.

V usage is TRBV6-6 and J usage is TRBJ2-5; D gene ambiguous. The germline V gene has CDR1 MNHNY and CDR2 SVGAGI (reference sequence). Deletions cut 6 bases from V and 6 bases from J, with 11 bases between. This CDR3 comprises 12 residues. CDR3 bases: TGTGCCAGCAGCATAGCTGAGCAGACCCAGTACTTC. This codes for CASSIAEQTQYF.